These 18 T cell receptor beta chains share one sample of origin, sequenced in a study of neurological immune-mediated disorders. TCRdb reprocessed the 5' RACE reads via MiXCR and lists one record per CDR3 protein. The sample records 30,000 to 40,000 distinct CDR3 sequences, 11% being singletons. Time point denoted: technical triplicate 1. The sample comprised PBMCs. The source of these receptors is a man aged 60-69 years with HTLV-1-associated myelopathy (HAM/TSP).

This clonotype came up many times. The gene calls are TRBV20-1 and TRBJ1-1; D ambiguous. V lost 0 bases to trimming and J lost 6 bases, with 20 bases between them. Per germline, CDR1 DFQATT and CDR2 SNEGSKA (reference sequence). The CDR3 consists of 16 residues. CDR3 nucleotide sequence: TGCAGTGCTAGAGATGCCCACCGTGGGCTCGTCGCTGAAGCTTTCTTT. Its translation is CSARDAHRGLVAEAFF.

The CDR3 protein is CASSPESSRGQFF. CDR3 in DNA: TGTGCCAGCTCACCAGAGAGCTCCCGAGGGCAGTTCTTC. The chain carries TRBV18 and TRBJ2-1; D uncertain. There are 13 residues in the CDR3. Looked up from germline, CDR1 is KGHSH and CDR2 is LQKENI. The V end lost 2 bases, the J end lost 12 bases, and 14 bases lay between the germline ends.

As to this clonotype: Being one base from a much bigger clone, this may be a read error. CDR3 region: CASSQPWAGQETQYF. CDR3 DNA: TGTGCCAGCAGCCAACCATGGGCTGGCCAAGAGACCCAGTACTTC. The genes are TRBV28 and TRBJ2-5, with unresolved D. V lost 6 bases and J lost 1, with 15 bases in between. Per the germline V gene, CDR1 is MDHEN and CDR2 is SYDVKM. The CDR3 has 15 residues.

This clonotype was found many times. The chain carries TRBV5-1 and TRBJ2-1, with D tentatively TRBD2 (6 bases). V was cut by 1 base and J by 6 bases, with 14 bases left in between. The CDR3 has 15 residues. CDR1 is SGHRS and CDR2 is YFSETQ in the germline V gene. The CDR3 loop is CASSLIPGAGNEQFF. CDR3 coding DNA: TGCGCCAGCAGCTTGATCCCGGGAGCGGGCAATGAGCAGTTCTTC.

This clonotype has ten or more counts. The rearrangement links TRBV7-3 to TRBJ2-1; TRBD2 agrees at 8 bases. Germline CDR1 reads SGHTA; CDR2 reads FQGTGA. The CDR3 length is 15 residues. J was trimmed by 6 bases and V by 1 base; bases with no gene match: 5. The CDR3 reads CASSLISGMGNEQFF. CDR3 DNA: TGTGCCAGCAGCTTAATTAGCGGGATGGGCAATGAGCAGTTCTTC.

This clonotype came up many times. The chain uses TRBV10-3 and TRBJ2-3, with TRBD1 identical over 9 bases. Germline V gene sequence: CDR1 ENHRY, CDR2 SYGVKD. The CDR3 extends over 15 amino acids. The ends lost 2 bases at V and 3 bases at J; junction bases unmatched: 3. Here the CDR3 reads CAISEGTGFTDTQYF. CDR3 DNA: TGTGCCATCAGTGAGGGGACAGGGTTTACAGATACGCAGTATTTT.

At least ten counts were recorded for this clonotype. The chain combines TRBV20-1 with TRBJ1-1; D not certain. The V and J ends lost 6 bases and 1 base respectively, with 15 bases between them. Looked up from germline, CDR1 is DFQATT and CDR2 is SNEGSKA (reference sequence). The CDR3 totals 14 residues. The CDR3 reads CSAQTSTANTEAFF. The DNA for the CDR3 is TGCAGTGCCCAAACATCTACAGCGAACACTGAAGCTTTCTTT.

At least ten counts were recorded for this clonotype. The chain employs TRBV29-1 and TRBJ1-5; 9 bases match TRBD1. CDR1 is SQVTM and CDR2 is ANQGSEA in the germline V gene. The CDR3 sequence is 13 residues long. After removal of 6 bases from V and 5 bases from J, the junction contained 5 bases not matched to a gene. The CDR3 DNA reads TGCAGCGTGGGACAGGGCAGGGATCAGCCCCAGCATTTT. It translates to CSVGQGRDQPQHF.

This clonotype was counted many times. The gene calls are TRBV12-3 or TRBV12-4 and TRBJ2-7; D perhaps matches TRBD1 (6 bases). The germline V and J ends were trimmed by 2 bases and 3 bases, with 11 bases remaining between them. This CDR3 contains 14 residues. The DNA for the CDR3 is TGTGCCAGCAGTTTACGGGACATGCGCTACGAGCAGTACTTC. It is translated as CASSLRDMRYEQYF.

This clonotype was found many times. This chain connects TRBV29-1 to TRBJ2-3, with D tentatively TRBD2 (6 bases). The CDR3 sequence is 10 residues long. V lost 7 bases, J lost 5 bases, and 7 bases lay in between. Germline CDR1 SQVTM, CDR2 ANQGSEA. The CDR3 bases are TGCAGCGGGGGGGAAGATACGCAGTATTTT. This encodes CSGGEDTQYF.

This clonotype was seen many times. The rearrangement links TRBV20-1 to TRBJ2-7, with TRBD2 identical over 8 bases. V shed 3 bases and J 3 bases; nucleotides not matched to a gene: 4. There are 13 residues in the CDR3. The germline V gene encodes CDR1 DFQATT and CDR2 SNEGSKA (reference sequence). The CDR3 coding sequence is TGCAGTGCTAGGCCGGGACTAGACTACGAGCAGTACTTC. Translation gives CSARPGLDYEQYF.

This clonotype was picked up many times. The chain couples TRBV5-5 to TRBJ1-1, with D hard to call. The V gene's germline CDR1 is SGHKS and CDR2 YYEKEE (reference sequence). This CDR3 has 13 amino acids. The V and J ends lost 1 base and 2 bases respectively, with 6 bases between them. CDR3: CASSLRGNTEAFF. In nucleotides, the CDR3 is TGTGCCAGCAGCTTGCGGGGAAACACTGAAGCTTTCTTT. The full variable domain, completed using reference TRBV5-5 and TRBJ1-1, is DAGVTQSPTHLIKTRGQQVTLRCSPISGHKSVSWYQQVLGQGPQFIFQYYEKEERGRGNFPDRFSARQFPNYSSELNVNALLLGDSALYLCASSLRGNTEAFFGQGTRLTVV.

This clonotype was seen at least ten times. V gene TRBV20-1 combines with J gene TRBJ1-1, with TRBD1 matching over 7 bases. With 3 bases clipped from V and 7 bases from J, the junction kept 14 bases outside the gene matches. Germline lookup yields CDR1 DFQATT and CDR2 SNEGSKA (reference sequence). The CDR3 consists of 15 residues. CDR3 protein: CSARKTGSGSDEAFF. The CDR3 coding sequence is TGCAGTGCTAGGAAGACAGGGAGTGGGAGTGATGAAGCTTTCTTT.

This clonotype is labeled as medium-sized. The gene calls are TRBV7-8 and TRBJ1-1; tentative D call: TRBD1 (5 bases). Deletions cut 8 bases from V and 3 bases from J, with 19 bases between. The CDR3 runs 15 residues. Germline loops: CDR1 SGHVS, CDR2 FQNEAQ. The CDR3 sequence: CASRSIEGWDTEAFF. DNA of the CDR3: TGTGCCAGCCGCTCGATTGAGGGGTGGGACACTGAAGCTTTCTTT. Looking up the rest from reference TRBV7-8 and TRBJ1-1 gives the full variable domain: GAGVSQSPRYKVAKRGQDVALRCDPISGHVSLFWYQQALGQGPEFLTYFQNEAQLDKSGLPSDRFFAERPEGSVSTLKIQRTQQEDSAVYLCASRSIEGWDTEAFFGQGTRLTVV.

This clonotype was detected ten times or more. The V call is TRBV7-3, the J call TRBJ2-5; D assignment may be TRBD1 or TRBD2 (5 bases each). Trimming took off 0 bases at V and 4 bases at J, with 12 bases between the two ends. The CDR3 totals 15 residues. Germline V CDR1 and CDR2: SGHTA, FQGTGA. DNA for the CDR3: TGTGCCAGCAGCTTAACCGCAGGGACCGGAGAGACCCAGTACTTC. The encoded protein is CASSLTAGTGETQYF.

Turning to this clonotype: One end of the junction varies from germline; a read error may be responsible. This sequence joins TRBV9 and TRBJ1-4, with 8 bases lining up with TRBD1. The germline V gene has CDR1 SGDLS and CDR2 YYNGEE. The CDR3 consists of 14 residues. In DNA form, the CDR3 reads TGTGCCAGCAGCCCCGGGACAGGTGGCGAAACACTGTTTTTT. Translated: CASSPGTGGETLFF.

This clonotype was observed many times. The chain is built from TRBV7-8 and TRBJ1-5; 9 positions match TRBD1. CDR1 is SGHVS and CDR2 is FQNEAQ in the germline V gene. V lost 1 base and J lost 4; bases outside the gene matches: 2. The CDR3 spans 15 residues. The CDR3 reads CASSLGQGVNQPQHF. The CDR3 DNA follows: TGTGCCAGCAGCTTAGGACAGGGGGTTAATCAGCCCCAGCATTTT.

Only one count was recorded for this clonotype. The junction departs from the called germline gene at one end, perhaps through a read error. The CDR3, as DNA: TGTGCCAGCAGTACGACAGGGCTAGGGGAGAACCAGTACTTC. Translation gives CASSTTGLGENQYF. The V gene is TRBV6-1, the J gene TRBJ2-5, with 7 bases that match TRBD1. The CDR3 is 14 amino acids. Germline V gene data show CDR1 as MNHNS and CDR2 as SASEGT.